This is a list of T cell receptor beta chains from one sample in a study of follicular helper T cells after annual influenza vaccination. Using immunoSEQ multiplex PCR, the repertoire was profiled, and TCRdb retains in-frame clones only, with some absent. The sample records about 11,000 clones, approximately 80% being singletons. The sequencing here drew on CXCR5- memory CD4+ T cells sorted from blood, taken 6 weeks after influenza vaccination. The receptors shown here come from an adult who received the influenza vaccine. CDR3s include the opening cysteine and the closing phenylalanine or tryptophan. A D gene is named only where the DNA matches it firmly. A row's size may be missing; if present it is once, few, many or a size class.

d_call | clone_size | j_call | v_call | cdr3_length | cdr3_nt | cdr3_aa
- | - | TRBJ2-7 | TRBV11-2 | 12 | TGTGCCAGCATGGCCGTCGGGGACGAGCAGTACTTC | CASMAVGDEQYF
TRBD1 | - | TRBJ2-1 | TRBV28 | 15 | TGTGCCAGCAGTACGACAGGGGTCCTACGCAATGAGCAGTTCTTC | CASSTTGVLRNEQFF
TRBD1 | - | TRBJ2-7 | TRBV7-8 | 16 | TGTGCCAGCAGTTTTTTAGGACAGGGGCCAAACTACGAGCAGTACTTC | CASSFLGQGPNYEQYF
- | few | TRBJ1-2 | TRBV2 | 13 | TGTGCCAGCACAGGGATCCGAAACTATGGCTACACCTTC | CASTGIRNYGYTF
TRBD1 | - | TRBJ2-2 | TRBV4-2 | 16 | TGTGCCAGCAGCCCTGGGACAGGGGTAAGCACCGGGGAGCTGTTTTTT | CASSPGTGVSTGELFF
- | - | TRBJ1-6 | TRBV5-6 | 14 | TGTGCCAGCAGCTGGGGTGTAGGCAATTCACCCCTCCACTTT | CASSWGVGNSPLHF
- | - | TRBJ1-2 | TRBV6-5 | 12 | TGTGCCAGCAGCCCTTACTTAGGAGGCTACACCTTC | CASSPYLGGYTF
TRBD2 | once | TRBJ2-1 | TRBV12-5 | 17 | TGTGCTAGTGGTCTCTACCCTAGATGGCGGGGGAACAATGAGCAGTTCTTC | CASGLYPRWRGNNEQFF
- | - | TRBJ2-2 | TRBV11-3 | 16 | TGTGCCAGCAGATTATCTAGCCCAATGAACACCGGGGAGCTGTTTTTT | CASRLSSPMNTGELFF
- | few | TRBJ2-7 | TRBV10-3 | 12 | TGTGCCATCAGTGGGGGGAGCTACGAGCAGTACTTC | CAISGGSYEQYF
TRBD1 | once | TRBJ1-4 | TRBV5-1 | 14 | TGCGCCAGCAGCGTGGACAGGGTGTATGAAAAACTGTTTTTT | CASSVDRVYEKLFF
- | - | TRBJ1-2 | TRBV20-1 | 11 | TGCAGTGCTAAAGGGAACTATGGCTACACCTTC | CSAKGNYGYTF
- | - | TRBJ1-4 | TRBV15 | 17 | TGTGCCACCAGCAGAGATCGGCAGCTAGCGGGGAATGAAAAACTGTTTTTT | CATSRDRQLAGNEKLFF
- | - | TRBJ2-3 | TRBV7-2 | 14 | TGTGCCAGCAGCTCTAGCGATTCCCGGAATACGCAGTATTTT | CASSSSDSRNTQYF
- | - | TRBJ2-7 | TRBV20-1 | 11 | TGCAGTGCTCCTCGGTCCTACGAGCAGTACTTC | CSAPRSYEQYF